This TCR beta chain is drawn from a study of long-term antiretroviral therapy in people with HIV (dated 2022 in TCRdb). The study in broad terms: Collection of the earliest samples took place about a decade ahead of the 2015 WHO recommendation for immediate ART, at a time when ART was typically delayed until CD4 counts fell. A total of some 210 cryopreserved PBMC samples were contributed to the cohort by 30 adults with confirmed HIV infection, with samples collected serially over a mean of 6 years (range 1-12). No cross-contamination during QIAcube processing was shown when test extractions of a monoclonal T-cell line were performed alongside 33 polyclonal samples. Eleven of the 30 participants with HIV were female. A retrospective serial study tested whether ART initiation and durable HIV suppression were associated with changes in peripheral blood TRB repertoire composition and diversity. Results the study describes overall, beyond this receptor: A significant increase in TRB diversity was found to be associated with ART initiation, although TRB diversity was observed to remain significantly below that of transplant donor controls even after long-term ART. CDR3 length ranges in HIV repertoires were narrower than in controls, and network structure suggested an antigen-experienced repertoire with only a slight naive shift after ART. Expanded TRB clones identified before ART initiation dominated the repertoire at all time points, although this dominance fluctuated and declined in many PLHIV after ART. The samples span the years 2004 to 2017, and the ART regimens used at that time may not be as effective as current regimens. Because PBMC availability was limited, only the TCR beta chain was sequenced, with no alpha chain pairing. No data were available on ART adherence, viral resistance or therapy changes, limiting inferences about post-ART repertoire changes. Because pre-ART samples had limited cell numbers, unsorted PBMC were profiled rather than sorted CD4+ and CD8+ T cells.

Inclusion was restricted to participants for whom at least one PBMC sample before ART initiation and at least two post-ART samples were available. Treatment was received in the United States of America by all participants with HIV. Before DNA extraction, cryopreserved samples of roughly 0.9-11 million PBMC were thawed and washed. At the time of the earliest PBMC sample for each participant with HIV, ages ranged from about 23 to 60 years. Per participant, PBMC samples came from 1-4 timepoints prior to ART initiation and 2-8 timepoints following ART initiation, for a median of 7 samples. Serial HIV viral load, CD4+ T-cell count, ART history and demographic data were obtained for every participant. Using a Qiagen kit on a QIAcube, genomic DNA was extracted from unsorted PBMC, with samples processed in batches of 12. V is clipped by 3 bases and J by 4 bases, and the sequence between their germline boundaries is 13 bases long. Taken from cysteine to phenylalanine, the CDR3 has 15 residues. Only the CDR3 portion is preserved as DNA: 45 bases, with reading frame beginning at the first base. In the germline V gene, CDR1 corresponds to MGHRA and CDR2 to YSYEKL.

As to this clone: The antigen it binds to is not known. No clone much larger than this one lies a single base away; base qualities are absent.

The immunoSEQ hsTCRB v3.0 assay was used at survey level resolution to sequence the TRB variable region. The target sequencing depth for TRB was about 40,000-55,000 T-cell genomes per sample. TRB libraries were pooled and sequenced on an Illumina MiSeq using a v3 150-cycle kit. Under the source paper's analysis protocol: Repertoire analysis was run in R within a reproducible Nextflow workflow that covered QC, data transformation and analysis. Custom analyses were implemented in LymphoSeq2, an R package for AIRR-Seq data exploration. A handful of samples that produced fewer than 5000 total TRB sequences were removed, so 150 to 200 HIV repertoires were analyzed. Among the roughly 200 retained HIV repertoires, approximately 57 were collected before ART initiation and 120 to 140 were collected after ART initiation. Repertoires were downsampled to 5000 TRB nucleotide sequences, with summary statistics averaged over 100 downsampling iterations. TRB sequences were retained for analysis only if CDR3 regions of at least seven amino acids were present. Diversity was measured with a Shannon entropy-derived clonality score and the Gini coefficient. In the repertoire networks, any two of the top 5000 CDR3 amino acid sequences were connected whenever the two sequences differed by an edit distance of one. For TRB CDR3 amino acid sequences, antigen specificity groups and MHC restriction were predicted with GLIPH2. CDR3 amino acid sequences were matched against VDJdb and McPAS-TCR to flag known CMV, EBV, HIV or tissue antigen associations. Pre-ART, post-ART and control groups were compared with Wilcoxon signed-rank tests and Holm-Bonferroni correction. What TCRdb holds here is the immuneACCESS table cut down to in-frame rearrangements. Part of the clones is not present; checked against another copy, under half of the missing clones reflect an unresolved V gene, and the others are unexplained. V and J calls and clone size are as listed in that table; D and trimming were resolved from the DNA. Counted in this sample were roughly 23,000 clones; 75% to 90% of them appeared once. About 4.4% of the sample is held by the ten biggest clonotypes.

The sequenced sample was unsorted PBMCs, obtained 5.9 years after starting antiretroviral therapy. The source of this sequence is a man aged 30 to 45 with HIV. The chain employs TRBV4-1 and TRBJ2-1, with a tentative D gene TRBD2 over 6 matching bases. The nucleotide sequence is TGCGCCAGCAGCCAGGTCAAGGGAGGTTACAATGAGCAGTTCTTC. Its protein reads: CASSQVKGGYNEQFF.